The source of this T cell receptor beta chain is a study of cytomegalovirus exposure and HLA in healthy donors. The CDR3 loop spans 16 amino acids. Trimming at V came to 2 bases and at J to 5 bases, leaving 8 bases not matched to a gene. Germline lookup yields CDR1 SGHTA and CDR2 FQGNSA. General study points: Follow-up analysis found HLA locus-dependent TCR association rates, highest for DRB1 and lowest for HLA-C. Some segments of the V type, notably TRBV6-2 and TRBV6-3, were excluded as indistinguishable.

This clone was seen a handful of times. Its specificity is unknown. PCR amplification relied on 60 Vbeta primers (plus 13 Jbeta primers). Profiling relied on immunoSEQ multiplex PCR, and the TCRdb table lists in-frame clones only, not all of them. The sample yields some 140,000 clones, over 75% seen once. Sequenced material: PBMCs. V gene TRBV7-2 combines with J gene TRBJ2-1; 8 nucleotides match TRBD1. The source of this sequence is a man younger than 40 in good health. The CDR3 nucleotides read TGTGCCAGCAGCTTAAGATGGGACAGGAAAAACAATGAGCAGTTCTTC. The encoded protein is CASSLRWDRKNNEQFF.